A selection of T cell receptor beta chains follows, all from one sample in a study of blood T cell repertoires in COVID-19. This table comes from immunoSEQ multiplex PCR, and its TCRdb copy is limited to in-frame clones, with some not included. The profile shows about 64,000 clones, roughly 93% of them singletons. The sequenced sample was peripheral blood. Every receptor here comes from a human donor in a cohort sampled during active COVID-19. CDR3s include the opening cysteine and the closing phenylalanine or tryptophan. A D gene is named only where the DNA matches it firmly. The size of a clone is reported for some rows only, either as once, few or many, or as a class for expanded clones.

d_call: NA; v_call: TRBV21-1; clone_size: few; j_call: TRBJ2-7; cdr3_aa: CASSSPGSAYEQYF; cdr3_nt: TGTGCCAGCAGCAGCCCGGGTTCGGCCTACGAGCAGTACTTC
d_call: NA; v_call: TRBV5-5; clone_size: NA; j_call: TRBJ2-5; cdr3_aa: CASSFMTAYQETQYF; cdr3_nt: TGTGCCAGCAGCTTTATGACAGCGTACCAAGAGACCCAGTACTTC
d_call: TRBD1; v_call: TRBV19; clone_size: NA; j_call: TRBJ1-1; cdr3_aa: CASSMPGTGLNTEAFF; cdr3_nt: TGTGCCAGTAGTATGCCCGGGACAGGGTTAAACACTGAAGCTTTCTTT
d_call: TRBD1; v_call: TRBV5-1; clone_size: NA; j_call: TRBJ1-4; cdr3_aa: CASSFGGTVSDEKLFF; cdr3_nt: TGCGCCAGCAGCTTCGGCGGGACAGTTAGCGATGAAAAACTGTTTTTT
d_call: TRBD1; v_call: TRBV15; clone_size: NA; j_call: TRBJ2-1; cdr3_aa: CATSRDPRTGKLSYNEQFF; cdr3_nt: TGTGCCACCAGCAGAGATCCCCGGACAGGGAAGCTCTCCTACAATGAGCAGTTCTTC
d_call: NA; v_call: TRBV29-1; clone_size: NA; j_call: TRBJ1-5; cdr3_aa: CSVREGVNQPQHF; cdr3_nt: TGCAGCGTTCGCGAGGGGGTCAATCAGCCCCAGCATTTT
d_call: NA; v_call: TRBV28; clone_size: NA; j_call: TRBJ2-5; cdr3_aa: CASLYLGTQYF; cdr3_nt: TGTGCCAGCCTCTACCTAGGGACCCAGTACTTC
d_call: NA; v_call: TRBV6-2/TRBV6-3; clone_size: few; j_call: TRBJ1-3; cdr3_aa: CASSPAVGNTIYF; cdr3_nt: TGTGCCAGCAGTCCCGCGGTGGGAAACACCATATATTTT
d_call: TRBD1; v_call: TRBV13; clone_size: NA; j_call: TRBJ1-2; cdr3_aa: CASSVGTGGAGGYTF; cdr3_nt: TGTGCCAGCAGCGTAGGGACAGGGGGCGCGGGTGGCTACACCTTC
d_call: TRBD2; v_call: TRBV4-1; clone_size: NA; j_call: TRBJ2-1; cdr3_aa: CASSRTPEWAGGRNEQFF; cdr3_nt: TGCGCCAGCAGCCGAACACCTGAGTGGGCGGGAGGGCGGAATGAGCAGTTCTTC
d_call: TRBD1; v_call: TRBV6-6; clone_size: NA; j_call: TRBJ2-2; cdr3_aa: CASSAGTGVNTGELFF; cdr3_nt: TGTGCCAGCAGTGCCGGGACAGGGGTTAACACCGGGGAGCTGTTTTTT
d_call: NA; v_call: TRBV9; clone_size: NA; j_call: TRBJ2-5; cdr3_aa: CASSVRGAGWETQYF; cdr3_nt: TGTGCCAGCAGCGTCAGAGGGGCGGGGTGGGAGACCCAGTACTTC
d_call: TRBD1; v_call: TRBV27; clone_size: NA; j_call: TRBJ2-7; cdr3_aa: CASSPGGAYEQYF; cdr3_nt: TGTGCCAGCAGCCCAGGGGGCGCCTACGAGCAGTACTTC
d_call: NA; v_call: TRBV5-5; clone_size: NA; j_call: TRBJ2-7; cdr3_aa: CASSPSSYEQYF; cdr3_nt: TGTGCCAGCAGCCCCAGCTCCTACGAGCAGTACTTC
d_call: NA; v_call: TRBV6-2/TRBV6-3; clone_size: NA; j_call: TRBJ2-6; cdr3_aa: CASSRGTRGANVLTF; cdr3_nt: TGTGCCAGCAGTAGGGGGACCCGTGGGGCCAACGTCCTGACTTTC
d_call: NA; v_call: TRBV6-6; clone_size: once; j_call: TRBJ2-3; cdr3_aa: CASSYSTGLTDTQYF; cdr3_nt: TGTGCCAGCAGTTACAGTACAGGGTTGACAGATACGCAGTATTTT
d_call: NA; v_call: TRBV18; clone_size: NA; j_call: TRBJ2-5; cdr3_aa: CASSGAGSETQYF; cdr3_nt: TGTGCCAGCTCAGGTGCGGGATCAGAGACCCAGTACTTC
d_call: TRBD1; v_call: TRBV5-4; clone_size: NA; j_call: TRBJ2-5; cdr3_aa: CASSVDRIQETQYF; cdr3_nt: TGTGCCAGCAGCGTGGACAGGATCCAAGAGACCCAGTACTTC
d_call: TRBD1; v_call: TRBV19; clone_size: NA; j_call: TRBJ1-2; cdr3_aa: CASSGRQGRDYGYTF; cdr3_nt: TGTGCCAGTAGTGGGAGACAGGGGCGTGACTATGGCTACACCTTC
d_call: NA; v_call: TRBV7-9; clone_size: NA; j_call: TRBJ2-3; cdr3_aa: CASIGSSRGDTQYF; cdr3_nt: TGTGCCAGCATTGGGTCTTCTCGCGGGGATACGCAGTATTTT
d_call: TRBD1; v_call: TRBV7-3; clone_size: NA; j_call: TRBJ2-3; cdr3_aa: CASSSGQGGTDTQYF; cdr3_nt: TGTGCCAGCAGCTCGGGACAGGGCGGCACAGATACGCAGTATTTT
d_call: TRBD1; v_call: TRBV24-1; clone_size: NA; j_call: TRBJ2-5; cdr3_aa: CATSDLRTGGETQYF; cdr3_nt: TGTGCCACCAGTGATTTAAGGACAGGGGGGGAGACCCAGTACTTC
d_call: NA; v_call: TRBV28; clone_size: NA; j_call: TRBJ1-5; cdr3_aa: CASKEQGNQPQHF; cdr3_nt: TGTGCCAGCAAAGAACAGGGCAATCAGCCCCAGCATTTT
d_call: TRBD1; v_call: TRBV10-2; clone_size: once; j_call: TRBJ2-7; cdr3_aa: CASSEPGGQNEQYF; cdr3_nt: TGCGCCAGCAGTGAGCCAGGGGGCCAGAACGAGCAGTACTTC
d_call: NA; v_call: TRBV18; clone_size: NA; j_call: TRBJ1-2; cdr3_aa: CASSFREDGYTF; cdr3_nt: TGTGCCAGCTCATTCCGGGAGGATGGCTACACCTTC
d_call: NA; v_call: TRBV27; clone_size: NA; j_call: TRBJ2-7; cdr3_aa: CASRYRWSYEQYF; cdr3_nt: TGTGCCAGCAGGTACAGATGGTCCTACGAGCAGTACTTC
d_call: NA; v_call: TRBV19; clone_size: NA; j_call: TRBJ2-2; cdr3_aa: CASSMAQGTGELFF; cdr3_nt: TGTGCCAGTAGTATGGCTCAGGGTACGGGGGAGCTGTTTTTT
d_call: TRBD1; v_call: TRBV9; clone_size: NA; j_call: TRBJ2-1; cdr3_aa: CASSEGTPGQGWGNEQFF; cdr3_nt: TGTGCCAGCAGCGAGGGTACCCCGGGACAGGGGTGGGGCAATGAGCAGTTCTTC
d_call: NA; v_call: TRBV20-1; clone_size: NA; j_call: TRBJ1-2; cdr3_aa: CSASNLRRGYTF; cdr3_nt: TGCAGTGCTAGTAATCTCCGGAGGGGCTACACCTTC
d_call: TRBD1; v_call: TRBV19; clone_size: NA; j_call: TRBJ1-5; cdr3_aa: CASNDRGSNQPQHF; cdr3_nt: TGTGCCAGTAACGACAGGGGGAGCAATCAGCCCCAGCATTTT
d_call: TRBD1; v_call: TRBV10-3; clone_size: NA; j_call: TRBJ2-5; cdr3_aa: CAIQMDKGAETQYF; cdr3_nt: TGTGCCATCCAAATGGACAAGGGGGCAGAGACCCAGTACTTC
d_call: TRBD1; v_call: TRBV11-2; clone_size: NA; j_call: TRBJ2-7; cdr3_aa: CASSLTTGGGEQYF; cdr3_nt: TGTGCCAGCAGCTTAACCACAGGGGGCGGTGAGCAGTACTTC
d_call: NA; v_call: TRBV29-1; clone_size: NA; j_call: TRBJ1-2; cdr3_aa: CSVEGGDGYTF; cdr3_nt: TGCAGCGTTGAAGGGGGGGATGGCTACACCTTC
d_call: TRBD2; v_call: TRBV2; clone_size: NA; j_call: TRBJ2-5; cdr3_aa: CASSAVRGGQETQYF; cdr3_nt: TGTGCCAGCAGTGCGGTGCGGGGGGGACAAGAGACCCAGTACTTC
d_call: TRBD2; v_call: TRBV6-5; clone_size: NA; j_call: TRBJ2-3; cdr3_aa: CASKPSGENTQYF; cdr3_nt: TGTGCCAGCAAGCCTAGCGGAGAGAATACGCAGTATTTT
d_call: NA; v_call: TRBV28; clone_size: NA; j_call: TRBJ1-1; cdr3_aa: CASSSTGDNTEAFF; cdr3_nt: TGTGCCAGCAGCTCCACAGGAGACAACACTGAAGCTTTCTTT
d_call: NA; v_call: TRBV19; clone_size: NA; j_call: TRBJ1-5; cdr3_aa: CASSTEASRPQHF; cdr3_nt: TGTGCCAGTAGTACCGAGGCGAGTCGGCCCCAGCATTTT
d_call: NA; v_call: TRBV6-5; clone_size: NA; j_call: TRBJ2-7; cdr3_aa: CASSYSAGSRMYEQYF; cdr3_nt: TGTGCCAGCAGTTACTCGGCCGGGTCCAGAATGTACGAGCAGTACTTC
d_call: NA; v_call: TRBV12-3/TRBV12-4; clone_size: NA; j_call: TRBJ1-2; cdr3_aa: CASSLNRNYGYTF; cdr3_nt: TGTGCCAGCAGTTTGAACAGAAACTATGGCTACACCTTC
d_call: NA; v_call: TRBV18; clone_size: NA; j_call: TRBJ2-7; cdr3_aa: CASSPVGAESEQYF; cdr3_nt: TGTGCCAGCTCACCAGTGGGGGCCGAGTCCGAGCAGTACTTC
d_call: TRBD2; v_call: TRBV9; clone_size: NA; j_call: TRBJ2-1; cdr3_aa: CASSPRTPGLAGVKSEQFF; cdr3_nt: TGTGCCAGCAGCCCAAGAACCCCGGGACTAGCGGGAGTTAAGAGTGAGCAGTTCTTC
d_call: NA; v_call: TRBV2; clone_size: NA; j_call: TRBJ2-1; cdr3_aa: CASRTLGSQGGNEQFF; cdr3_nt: TGTGCCAGCAGGACCCTGGGGTCCCAGGGAGGTAATGAGCAGTTCTTC
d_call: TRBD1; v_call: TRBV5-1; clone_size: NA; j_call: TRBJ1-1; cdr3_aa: CASSTGQGDTEAFF; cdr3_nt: TGCGCCAGCAGCACAGGACAGGGTGACACTGAAGCTTTCTTT
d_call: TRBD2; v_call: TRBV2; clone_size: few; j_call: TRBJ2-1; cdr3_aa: CASSGWTSGSNEQFF; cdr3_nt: TGTGCCAGCAGTGGCTGGACTAGCGGGAGCAATGAGCAGTTCTTC
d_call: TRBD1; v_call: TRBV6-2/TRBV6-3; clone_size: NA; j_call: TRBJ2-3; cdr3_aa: CASSYPGQGISDTQYF; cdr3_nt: TGTGCCAGCAGTTACCCGGGACAGGGTATCTCAGATACGCAGTATTTT
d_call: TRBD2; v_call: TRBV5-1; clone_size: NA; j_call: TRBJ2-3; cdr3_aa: CASSLAGTSSDTQYF; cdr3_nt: TGCGCCAGCAGCTTGGCCGGGACTAGTTCCGATACGCAGTATTTT
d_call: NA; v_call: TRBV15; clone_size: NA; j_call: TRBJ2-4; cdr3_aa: CATSRDRLAKNIQYF; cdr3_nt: TGTGCCACCAGCAGAGATCGACTAGCCAAAAACATTCAGTACTTC